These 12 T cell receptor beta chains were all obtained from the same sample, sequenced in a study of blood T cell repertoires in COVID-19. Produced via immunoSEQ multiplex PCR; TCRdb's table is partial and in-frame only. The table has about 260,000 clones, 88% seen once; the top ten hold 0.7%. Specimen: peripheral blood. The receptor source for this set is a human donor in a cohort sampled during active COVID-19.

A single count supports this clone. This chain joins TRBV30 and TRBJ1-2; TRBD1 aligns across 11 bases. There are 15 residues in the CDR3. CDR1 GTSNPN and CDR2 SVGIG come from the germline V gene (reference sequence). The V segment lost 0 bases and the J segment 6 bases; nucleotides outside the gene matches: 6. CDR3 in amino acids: CAWSVRTGGADGYTF. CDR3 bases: TGTGCCTGGAGTGTCCGGACAGGGGGCGCCGATGGCTACACCTTC.

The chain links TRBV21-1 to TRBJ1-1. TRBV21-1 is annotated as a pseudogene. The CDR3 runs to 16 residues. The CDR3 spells CARDSLSGDPDTEAFF. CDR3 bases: TGTGCCCGGGACTCTCTAAGCGGGGACCCCGACACTGAAGCTTTCTTT.

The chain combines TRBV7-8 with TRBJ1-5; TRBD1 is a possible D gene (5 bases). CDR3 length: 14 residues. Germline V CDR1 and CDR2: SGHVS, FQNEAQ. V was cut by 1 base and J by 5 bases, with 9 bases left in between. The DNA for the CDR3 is TGTGCCAGCAGCTTAGACGGGGGTCATCAGCCCCAGCATTTT. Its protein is CASSLDGGHQPQHF.

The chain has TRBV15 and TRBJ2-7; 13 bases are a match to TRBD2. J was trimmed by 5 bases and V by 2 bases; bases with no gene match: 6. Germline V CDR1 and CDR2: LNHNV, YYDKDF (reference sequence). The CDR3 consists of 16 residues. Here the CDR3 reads CATSRLRTSGGDEQYF. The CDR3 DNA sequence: TGTGCCACCAGCAGACTTAGGACTAGCGGGGGTGACGAGCAGTACTTC.

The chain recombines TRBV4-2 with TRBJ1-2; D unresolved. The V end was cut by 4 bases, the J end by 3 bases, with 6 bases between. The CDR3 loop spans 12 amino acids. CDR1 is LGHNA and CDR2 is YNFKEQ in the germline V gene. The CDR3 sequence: CASSLVDYGYTF. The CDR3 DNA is TGTGCCAGCAGCCTCGTAGACTATGGCTACACCTTC.

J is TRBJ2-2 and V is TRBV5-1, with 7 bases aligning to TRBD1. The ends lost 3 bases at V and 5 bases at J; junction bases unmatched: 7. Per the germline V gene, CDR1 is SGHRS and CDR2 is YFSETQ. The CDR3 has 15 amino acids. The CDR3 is CASSSSGTVTGELFF. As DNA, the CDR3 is TGCGCCAGCAGCTCGTCCGGGACAGTTACCGGGGAGCTGTTTTTT.

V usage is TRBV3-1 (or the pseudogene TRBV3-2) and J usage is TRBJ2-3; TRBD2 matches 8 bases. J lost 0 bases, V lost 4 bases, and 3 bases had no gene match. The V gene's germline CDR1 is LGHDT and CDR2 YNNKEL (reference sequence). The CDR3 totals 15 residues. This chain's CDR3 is CASSRAGGSTDTQYF. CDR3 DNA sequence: TGTGCCAGCAGCCGTGCGGGGGGTAGCACAGATACGCAGTATTTT.

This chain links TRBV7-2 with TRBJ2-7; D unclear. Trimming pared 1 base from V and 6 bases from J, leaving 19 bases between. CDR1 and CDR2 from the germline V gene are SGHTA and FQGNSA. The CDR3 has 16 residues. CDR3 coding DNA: TGTGCCAGCAGCTTAGTGCGGAGTTCCTCCCCCCCCGAGCAGTACTTC. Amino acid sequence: CASSLVRSSSPPEQYF.

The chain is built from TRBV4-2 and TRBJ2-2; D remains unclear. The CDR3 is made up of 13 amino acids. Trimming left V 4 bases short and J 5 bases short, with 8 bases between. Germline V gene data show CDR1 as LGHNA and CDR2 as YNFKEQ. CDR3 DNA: TGTGCCAGCAGCCCCCTTTTAACCGGGGAGCTGTTTTTT. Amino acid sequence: CASSPLLTGELFF.

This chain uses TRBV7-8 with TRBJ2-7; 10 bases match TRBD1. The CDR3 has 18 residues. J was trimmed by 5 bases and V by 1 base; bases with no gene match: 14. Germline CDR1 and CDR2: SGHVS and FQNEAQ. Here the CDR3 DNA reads TGTGCCAGCAGCTTAGACTCTTCTGGGACAGGGGTGCCCAACGAGCAGTACTTC. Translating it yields CASSLDSSGTGVPNEQYF.

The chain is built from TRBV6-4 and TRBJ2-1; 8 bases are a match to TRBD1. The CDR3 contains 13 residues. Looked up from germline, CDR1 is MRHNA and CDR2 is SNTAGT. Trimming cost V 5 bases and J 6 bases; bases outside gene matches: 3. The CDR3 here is CASSSDRGNEQFF. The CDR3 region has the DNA TGTGCCAGCAGTTCCGACAGGGGCAATGAGCAGTTCTTC.

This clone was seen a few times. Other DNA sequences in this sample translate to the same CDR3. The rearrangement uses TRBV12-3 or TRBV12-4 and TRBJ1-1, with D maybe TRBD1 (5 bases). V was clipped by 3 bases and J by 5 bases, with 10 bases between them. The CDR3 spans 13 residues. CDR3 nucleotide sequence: TGTGCCAGCAGTTTCCAGGGCAATACTGAAGCTTTCTTT. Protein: CASSFQGNTEAFF.